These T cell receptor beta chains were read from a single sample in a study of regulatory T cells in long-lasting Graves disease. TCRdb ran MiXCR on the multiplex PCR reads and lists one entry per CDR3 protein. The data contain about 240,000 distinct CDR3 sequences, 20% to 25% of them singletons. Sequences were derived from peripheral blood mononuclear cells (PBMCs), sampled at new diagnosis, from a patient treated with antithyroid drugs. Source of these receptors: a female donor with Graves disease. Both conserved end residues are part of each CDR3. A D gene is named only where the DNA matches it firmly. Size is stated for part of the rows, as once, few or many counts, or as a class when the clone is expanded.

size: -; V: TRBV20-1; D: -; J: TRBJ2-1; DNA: TGCAGTGCTAAAAGCGCCACAGGAAGAACCTACAATGAGCAGTTCTTC; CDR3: CSAKSATGRTYNEQFF
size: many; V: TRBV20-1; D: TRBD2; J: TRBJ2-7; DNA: TGCAGTGCTAGAGGGGGAGGGTCAGGGAACGAGCAGTACTTC; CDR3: CSARGGGSGNEQYF
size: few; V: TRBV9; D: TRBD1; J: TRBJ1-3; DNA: TGTGCCAGCAGGCCCGGGACAGGGGAGGGGACCATATATTTT; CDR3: CASRPGTGEGTIYF
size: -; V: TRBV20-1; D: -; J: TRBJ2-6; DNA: TGCAGTGCTAGAGATCGGTTGAGGGCGGGGGGGGCCAACGTCCTGACTTTC; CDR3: CSARDRLRAGGANVLTF
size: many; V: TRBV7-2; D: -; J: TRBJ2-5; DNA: TGTGCCAGCAGCTTGGCTGTGCAAGAGACCCAGTACTTC; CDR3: CASSLAVQETQYF
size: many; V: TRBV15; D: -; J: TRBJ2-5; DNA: TGTGCCACCAGCAGAGATCAGGCCCCCGAAGAGACCCAGTACTTC; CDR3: CATSRDQAPEETQYF
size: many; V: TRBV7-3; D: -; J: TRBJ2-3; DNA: TGTGCCAGCAGCCCCGGGACACAAGGCCAGTATTTT; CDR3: CASSPGTQGQYF
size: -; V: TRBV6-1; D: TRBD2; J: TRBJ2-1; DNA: TGTGCCAGCAGCCAAGGACTAGCGGGAGACAATGAGCAGTTCTTC; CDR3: CASSQGLAGDNEQFF
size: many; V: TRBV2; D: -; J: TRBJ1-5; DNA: TGTGCCAGCACCCCCAGCGGGAATCAGCCCCAGCATTTT; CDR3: CASTPSGNQPQHF
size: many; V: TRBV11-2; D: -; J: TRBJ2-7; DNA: TGTGCCAGCAACTCGGGTCTCTCCTCCTACGAGCAGTACTTC; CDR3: CASNSGLSSYEQYF
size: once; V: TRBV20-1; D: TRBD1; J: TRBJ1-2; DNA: TGCAGTGCAGGGGGCGACAGGGGGCGTCGCTACACCTTC; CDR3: CSAGGDRGRRYTF
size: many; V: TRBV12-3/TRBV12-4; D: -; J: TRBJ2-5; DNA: TGTGCCAGCAGTTTAGCGCGATCGGGGGAGCAAGAGACCCAGTACTTC; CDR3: CASSLARSGEQETQYF
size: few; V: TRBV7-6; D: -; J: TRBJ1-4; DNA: TGTGCCAGCAGCCCAGAGACAGGCACTAATGAAAAACTGTTTTTT; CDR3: CASSPETGTNEKLFF
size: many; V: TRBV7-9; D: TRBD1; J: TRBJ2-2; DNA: TGTGCCAGCAGGGACCGGGACAGACAGACCGGGGAGCTGTTTTTT; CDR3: CASRDRDRQTGELFF
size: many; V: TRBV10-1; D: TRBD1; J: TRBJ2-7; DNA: TGCGCCAGCAGTACAGGGGGCCACGAGCAGTACTTC; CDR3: CASSTGGHEQYF
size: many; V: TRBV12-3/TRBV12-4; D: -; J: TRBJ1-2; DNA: TGTGCCAGCAGTTTAGGACCCATTCAGGGGAGCTACACCTTC; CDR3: CASSLGPIQGSYTF
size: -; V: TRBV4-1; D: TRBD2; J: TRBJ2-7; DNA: TGCGCCAGCAGCCAGCCTTTGGGACTAACGGGAGTGAAGGACGAGCAGTACTTC; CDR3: CASSQPLGLTGVKDEQYF
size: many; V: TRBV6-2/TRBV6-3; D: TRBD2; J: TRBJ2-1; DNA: TGTGCCAGCAGGTCCTCCAGCGGGAGGGCCACGATCTACAATGAGCAGTTCTTC; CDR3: CASRSSSGRATIYNEQFF
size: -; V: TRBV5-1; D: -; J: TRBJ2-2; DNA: TGCGCCAGCACATACTTGGGGAACACCGGGGAGCTGTTTTTT; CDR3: CASTYLGNTGELFF
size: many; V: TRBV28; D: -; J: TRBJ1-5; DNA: TGTGCCAGCCGAAGAGGGGGTTTTCAGCCCCAGCATTTT; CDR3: CASRRGGFQPQHF
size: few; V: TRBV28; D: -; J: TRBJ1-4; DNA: TGTGCCAGCGAAACTTCGGGATTTGAAAAACTGTTTTTT; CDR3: CASETSGFEKLFF
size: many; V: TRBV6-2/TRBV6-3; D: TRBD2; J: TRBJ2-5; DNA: TGTGCCAGCAGGCTCTCCGGGGAGGGGGAGACCCAGTACTTC; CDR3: CASRLSGEGETQYF
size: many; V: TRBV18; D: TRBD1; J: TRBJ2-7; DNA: TGTGCCAGCTCACCTAAAACAGGGGCAGCGGACGAGCAGTACTTC; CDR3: CASSPKTGAADEQYF
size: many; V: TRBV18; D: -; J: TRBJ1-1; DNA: TGTGCCAGCTCACCCTTGGGGGGAACCACTGAAGCTTTCTTT; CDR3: CASSPLGGTTEAFF
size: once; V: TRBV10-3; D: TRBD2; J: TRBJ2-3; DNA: TGTGCCATCAGTGATATGGCTAGCGGGAAGTCGGATACGCAGTATTTT; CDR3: CAISDMASGKSDTQYF
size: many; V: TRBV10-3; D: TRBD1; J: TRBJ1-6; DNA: TGTGCCATCAGGGGACAGGGAGAAGGATCACCCCTCCACTTT; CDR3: CAIRGQGEGSPLHF
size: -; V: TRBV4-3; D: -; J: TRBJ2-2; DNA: TGCGCCAGCAGCCAACAACCCCCTCGGGGCAGGAACACCGGGGAGCTGTTTTTT; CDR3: CASSQQPPRGRNTGELFF
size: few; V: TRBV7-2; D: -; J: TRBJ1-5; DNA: TGTGCCAGCAGCCGGTCCTCGACTGATCAGCCCCAGCATTTT; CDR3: CASSRSSTDQPQHF
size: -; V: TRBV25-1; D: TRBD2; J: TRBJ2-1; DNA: TGTGCCAGCTCTAGCGGGGCTTCCTACAATGAGCAGTTCTTC; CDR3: CASSSGASYNEQFF
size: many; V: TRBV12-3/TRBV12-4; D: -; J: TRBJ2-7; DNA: TGTGCCAGCAGTTCCCCTGGAGGGCGGCCCTCCTACGAGCAGTACTTC; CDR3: CASSSPGGRPSYEQYF
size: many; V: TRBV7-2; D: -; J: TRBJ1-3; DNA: TGTGCCAGCAGCCCTTCGGGAGGTGGAAACACCATATATTTT; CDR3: CASSPSGGGNTIYF
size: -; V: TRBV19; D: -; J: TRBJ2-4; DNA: TGTACCAGTAGTTCCCACGACACGTTAGGAGGCAAAAACATTCAGTACTTC; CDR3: CTSSSHDTLGGKNIQYF
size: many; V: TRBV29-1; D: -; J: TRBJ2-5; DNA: TGCAGCGTTCATAATTGGGCGGGCTTCCAAGAGACCCAGTACTTC; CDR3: CSVHNWAGFQETQYF
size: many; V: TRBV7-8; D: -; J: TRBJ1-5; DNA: TGTGCCAGCAGCTTACGGGCCGGACGGAATAGCAATCAGCCCCAGCATTTT; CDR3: CASSLRAGRNSNQPQHF
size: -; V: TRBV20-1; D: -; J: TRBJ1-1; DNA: TGCAGTGCTAGCGTTCCGGGGGCCACTGAAGCTTTCTTT; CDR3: CSASVPGATEAFF
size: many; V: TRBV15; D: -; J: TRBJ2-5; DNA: TGTGCCACCAGCAGAGACAGCAACCAAGAGACCCAGTACTTC; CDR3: CATSRDSNQETQYF
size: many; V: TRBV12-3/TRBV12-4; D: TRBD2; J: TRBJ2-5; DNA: TGTGCCAGCAGACAGACTAGCGGGAAAGAGACCCAGTACTTC; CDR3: CASRQTSGKETQYF
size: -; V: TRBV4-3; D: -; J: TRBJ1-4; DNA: TGCGCCAGCAGCCAAGATCGGCCTCGGGGGGGTGAAAAACTGTTTTTT; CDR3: CASSQDRPRGGEKLFF
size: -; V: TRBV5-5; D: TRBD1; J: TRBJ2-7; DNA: TGTGCCAGCACCCGGACAGGAGAGAACTACGAGCAGTACTTC; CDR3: CASTRTGENYEQYF
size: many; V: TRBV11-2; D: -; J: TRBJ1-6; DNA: TGTGCCAGCAGTCGCCGGGGGGAGAATTCACCCCTCCACTTT; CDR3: CASSRRGENSPLHF
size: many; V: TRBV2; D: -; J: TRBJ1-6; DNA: TGTGCCAGCAGTGCGGGGAATGGTAATTCACCCCTCCACTTT; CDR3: CASSAGNGNSPLHF
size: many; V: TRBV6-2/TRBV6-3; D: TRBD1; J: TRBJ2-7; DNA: TGTGCCAGCGGGGACAGCCAATCCTACGAGCAGTACTTC; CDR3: CASGDSQSYEQYF
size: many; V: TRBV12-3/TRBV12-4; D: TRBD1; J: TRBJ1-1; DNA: TGTGCCAGCAGACAGGACAGGTTGAACACTGAAGCTTTCTTT; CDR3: CASRQDRLNTEAFF
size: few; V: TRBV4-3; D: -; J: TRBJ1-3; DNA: TGTGCCAGCAGCCCTCAAATGACGGGGGCTTTTTCAGGAAACACCATATATTTT; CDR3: CASSPQMTGAFSGNTIYF
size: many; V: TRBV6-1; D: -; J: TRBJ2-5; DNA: TGTGCCAGCAGTCCCGGGGTACAAGAGACCCAGTACTTC; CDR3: CASSPGVQETQYF
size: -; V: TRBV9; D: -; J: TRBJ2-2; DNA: TGTGCCAGCAGCGGGGGGGCCTTCACCGGGGAGCTGTTTTTT; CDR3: CASSGGAFTGELFF
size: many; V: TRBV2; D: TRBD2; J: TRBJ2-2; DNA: TGTGCCAGTCGACCGGGACTAGCGAACACCGGGGAGCTGTTTTTT; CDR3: CASRPGLANTGELFF
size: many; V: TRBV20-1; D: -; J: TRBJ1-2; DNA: TGCAGTGCCCCAGACGGAATCAACTATGGCTACACCTTC; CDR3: CSAPDGINYGYTF
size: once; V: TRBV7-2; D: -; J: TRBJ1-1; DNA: TGTGCCAGCAGCTTAGTTGGACAGCGCACTGAAGCTTTCTTT; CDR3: CASSLVGQRTEAFF
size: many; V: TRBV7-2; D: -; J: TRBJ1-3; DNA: TGTGCCAGCAGCTTAGCGGGGCCCCACTCTGGAAACACCATATATTTT; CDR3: CASSLAGPHSGNTIYF
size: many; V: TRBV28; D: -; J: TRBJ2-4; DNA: TGTGCCAGCAGTCTAACAGGGATCCGAGTTCAGTACTTC; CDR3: CASSLTGIRVQYF